This T cell receptor beta chain derives from a study of shared clonotypes between healthy human individuals. Study observations and caveats: Rarefaction exposed incomplete sorted-subset sequencing despite large depth. How much donors shared clonotypes was expected to be affected by sequencing depth.

CD45RO-negative, CCR7-positively selected cells formed the naive CD8 fraction, excluding terminally differentiated effector memory CD45RA+ cells. A remark on this clone: What it binds is unknown.

Original processing notes: Junction-only immunoSEQ sequences carried no quality scores, so filtering differed. The data were produced by immunoSEQ multiplex PCR, yet TCRdb's version contains in-frame clones alone and is incomplete. That table gives V, J and clone size, and the DNA gave D and trimming. Among a few hundred thousand clones listed, 95% were seen once. Between the trimmed V and J ends, which lost 6 bases and 2 bases, there was a span of 14 bases. Germline V CDR1 and CDR2: MNHEY, SVGAGI. The CDR3 runs 14 residues. The sequenced material came from naive CD8+ T cells sorted from blood. V usage is TRBV6-5 and J usage is TRBJ2-7; D not certain. The receptor comes from a woman aged 30 to 39 in good health. The DNA of the CDR3 is TGTGCCAGCAGGCCCCAGGAGTCTCCCTACGAGCAGTACTTC. It is translated as CASRPQESPYEQYF.